The 23 T cell receptor beta chains below all came from one sample that was sequenced in a study of blood T cell repertoires in COVID-19. Libraries were prepared by immunoSEQ multiplex PCR; TCRdb keeps only in-frame clonotypes and omits some of them. Among 250,000 to 300,000 clones listed, about 86% were seen once. The sequencing sample was made of peripheral blood. The receptors here all came from a man younger than 35 with active or convalescent COVID-19.

The chain recombines TRBV5-4 with TRBJ1-4; the match to TRBD1 covers 11 bases. CDR1 is SGHNT and CDR2 is YYREEE in the germline V gene (reference sequence). The CDR3 totals 14 residues. V lost 4 bases and J lost 6; bases outside the gene matches: 2. For the CDR3, the DNA is TGTGCCAGCAGCCGGGACAGGGGGGATGAAAAACTGTTTTTT. Translation: CASSRDRGDEKLFF. Looking up the rest from reference TRBV5-4 and TRBJ1-4 gives the full variable domain: ETGVTQSPTHLIKTRGQQVTLRCSSQSGHNTVSWYQQALGQGPQFIFQYYREEENGRGNFPPRFSGLQFPNYSSELNVNALELDDSALYLCASSRDRGDEKLFFGSGTQLSVL.

The chain has TRBV6-6 and TRBJ2-1; 9 nucleotides match TRBD1. The CDR3 consists of 16 residues. The germline V gene has CDR1 MNHNY and CDR2 SVGAGI (reference sequence). V was clipped by 0 bases and J by 7 bases; unmatched bases: 7. CDR3 region: CASSYSGTGNPNEQFF. CDR3 in DNA: TGTGCCAGCAGTTACTCGGGGACAGGGAATCCAAATGAGCAGTTCTTC.

This clone was observed a single time. The V call is TRBV12-5, the J call TRBJ2-1; TRBD1 matches 7 bases. The junction had 9 bases not matched to a gene; V was cut back by 6 bases and J by 1 base. Germline V lookup: CDR1 LGHNT, CDR2 FRNRAP. This CDR3 is 16 amino acids long. The CDR3 bases are TGTGCTAGTGGACTCGTACAGGGGATTTCCTACAATGAGCAGTTCTTC. It codes for CASGLVQGISYNEQFF.

This clone was counted only a few times. The V and J genes are TRBV3-1 (or the pseudogene TRBV3-2) and TRBJ1-1; D gene ambiguous. CDR1 is LGHDT, CDR2 YNNKEL, per germline (reference sequence). This CDR3 has 14 amino acids. Trimming shortened V by 7 bases and J by 0 bases, and 12 bases separated the two germline ends. The CDR3 spells CASTSGYMNTEAFF. CDR3 nucleotide sequence: TGTGCCAGCACCTCGGGATACATGAACACTGAAGCTTTCTTT.

The V gene is TRBV6-5, the J gene TRBJ2-7, with D uncertain. The V end was cut by 6 bases, the J end by 3 bases, with 12 bases between. The length of the CDR3 is 13 residues. Germline V gives CDR1 MNHEY, CDR2 SVGAGI. CDR3 residues: CASRDFGVYEQYF. CDR3 DNA sequence: TGTGCCAGCAGAGACTTCGGCGTCTACGAGCAGTACTTC.

This rearrangement joins TRBV2 to TRBJ2-1; possible D gene TRBD2, 5 bases. Germline V gene sequence: CDR1 SNHLY, CDR2 FYNNEI. The CDR3 extends over 14 amino acids. The V end lost 7 bases, the J end lost 7 bases, and 17 bases lay between the germline ends. The CDR3 spells CASKLGVLGNEQFF. The CDR3 DNA follows: TGTGCCAGCAAGCTCGGGGTATTGGGGAATGAGCAGTTCTTC.

A single count supports this clone. The chain couples TRBV30 to TRBJ2-3; TRBD2 matches 7 bases. Germline-derived CDR1 and CDR2 are GTSNPN and SVGIG (reference sequence). The J segment lost 5 bases and the V segment lost 0 bases, leaving 5 bases of the junction unmatched. This CDR3 is built from 14 residues. The CDR3 DNA is TGTGCCTGGAGTGTACGGGGGGTTTTAGATACGCAGTATTTT. Translated, it gives CAWSVRGVLDTQYF.

This clone has a single count. The rearrangement uses TRBV5-1 and TRBJ2-1; 14 bases match TRBD2. The J segment lost 6 bases and the V segment lost 4 bases, leaving 9 bases of the junction unmatched. The germline gives CDR1 SGHRS, CDR2 YFSETQ. This CDR3 is 17 amino acids long. CDR3 bases: TGCGCCAGCAGCCCTTCCGGGACTAGCGGGGGTTTCAATGAGCAGTTCTTC. It is translated as CASSPSGTSGGFNEQFF. The full variable domain, completed using reference TRBV5-1 and TRBJ2-1, is KAGVTQTPRYLIKTRGQQVTLSCSPISGHRSVSWYQQTPGQGLQFLFEYFSETQRNKGNFPGRFSGRQFSNSRSEMNVSTLELGDSALYLCASSPSGTSGGFNEQFFGPGTRLTVL.

The chain carries TRBV2 and TRBJ1-4; the D is unclear. The V gene lost 3 bases and the J gene lost 8 bases, with 7 bases spanning the gap. This CDR3 spans 12 amino acids. Germline V gives CDR1 SNHLY, CDR2 FYNNEI. The CDR3 protein is CASSEQEEKLFF. The CDR3 nucleotides read TGTGCCAGCAGTGAGCAGGAAGAAAAACTGTTTTTT.

The chain carries TRBV4-1 and TRBJ2-1; 9 nucleotides match TRBD1. CDR1 and CDR2 from the germline V gene are MGHRA and YSYEKL. The CDR3 runs 14 residues. V gave up 1 base and J gave up 5 bases; unmatched junction bases: 0. CDR3 amino acids: CASSQGDRDNEQFF. The CDR3 nucleotides are TGCGCCAGCAGCCAAGGGGACAGGGACAATGAGCAGTTCTTC.

The chain recombines TRBV11-3 with TRBJ1-4; 11 bases line up with TRBD1. J lost 5 bases, V lost 5 bases, and 7 bases had no gene match. Per the germline V gene, CDR1 is SGHNT and CDR2 is YENEEA. CDR3 length: 16 residues. CDR3 nucleotides: TGTGCCAGCAGCGGGACAGGGGGAAGGTCAAATGAAAAACTGTTTTTT. It is translated as CASSGTGGRSNEKLFF.

Regarding this clone: Just one base apart from a much larger clone, this may be a read error. This chain joins TRBV10-3 and TRBJ2-1; 8 bases line up with TRBD2. The length of the CDR3 is 15 residues. Germline V CDR1 and CDR2: ENHRY, SYGVKD. V lost 2 bases, J lost 0 bases, and 0 bases stayed unmatched. The chain's CDR3 is CAISETSGSYNEQFF. DNA for the CDR3: TGTGCCATCAGTGAGACTAGCGGCTCCTACAATGAGCAGTTCTTC.

This chain uses TRBV27 with TRBJ2-6; 7 bases are a match to TRBD1. Looked up from germline, CDR1 is MNHEY and CDR2 is SMNVEV (reference sequence). The CDR3 runs to 15 residues. V lost 5 bases and J lost 5; bases outside the gene matches: 6. CDR3 sequence (DNA): TGTGCCAGCAGTCCCGACAGGGCGTGGGCCAACGTCCTGACTTTC. This translates into CASSPDRAWANVLTF.

The rearrangement uses TRBV3-1 (or the pseudogene TRBV3-2) and TRBJ1-2, with D possibly TRBD1 on 5 matching bases. Per germline, CDR1 LGHDT and CDR2 YNNKEL (reference sequence). Trimming left V 0 bases short and J 4 bases short, with 15 bases between. The CDR3 sequence is 16 residues long. The CDR3 loop is CASSQDRTMPTYGYTF. The CDR3 DNA follows: TGTGCCAGCAGCCAAGATAGGACAATGCCCACCTATGGCTACACCTTC.

This sequence joins TRBV5-6 and TRBJ2-1, with D possibly matching TRBD2 (6 bases). V dropped 0 bases and J dropped 4 bases, with 8 bases sitting between them. Germline-derived CDR1 and CDR2 are SGHDT and YYEEEE. The CDR3 extends over 14 amino acids. CDR3 sequence: CASSLGRDYNEQFF. Written as DNA, the CDR3 is TGTGCCAGCAGCTTGGGGCGGGATTACAATGAGCAGTTCTTC. The full variable domain, its missing parts supplied by reference TRBV5-6 and TRBJ2-1, is DAGVTQSPTHLIKTRGQQVTLRCSPKSGHDTVSWYQQALGQGPQFIFQYYEEEERQRGNFPDRFSGHQFPNYSSELNVNALLLGDSALYLCASSLGRDYNEQFFGPGTRLTVL.

J is TRBJ2-3 and V is TRBV2; D may be TRBD2 (6 bases). The germline V gene has CDR1 SNHLY and CDR2 FYNNEI. The CDR3 contains 14 residues. Trimming removed 0 bases at V and 3 bases at J, with 7 bases between. CDR3 region: CASSEAGGTDTQYF. The CDR3 bases are TGTGCCAGCAGTGAAGCTGGGGGGACAGATACGCAGTATTTT.

The genes are TRBV28 and TRBJ1-1; D perhaps matches TRBD1 (5 bases). CDR3 length: 13 residues. Trimming removed 9 bases from V and 2 bases from J, with 13 bases in between. Germline values: CDR1 MDHEN, CDR2 SYDVKM. This CDR3 is CASVPQVNTEAFF. The CDR3 bases are TGTGCCAGTGTTCCACAGGTAAACACTGAAGCTTTCTTT.

The chain uses TRBV11-2 and TRBJ2-1; D is possibly TRBD1 (5 bases). This CDR3 has 14 amino acids. V was clipped by 1 base and J by 3 bases, with 7 bases between them. In germline, CDR1 is SGHAT, CDR2 FQNNGV. The CDR3 DNA reads TGTGCCAGCAGCTTAGGTCAGGGCTACAATGAGCAGTTCTTC. Residues: CASSLGQGYNEQFF.

The rearrangement links TRBV19 to TRBJ1-2, with 11 bases matching TRBD1. CDR3 length: 14 amino acids. The trim removed 6 bases at V and 4 bases at J, leaving 4 bases unmatched. The germline V gene encodes CDR1 LNHDA and CDR2 SQIVND (reference sequence). This CDR3 reads CASRPGQGVYGYTF. CDR3 nucleotides: TGTGCCAGTAGACCGGGACAGGGGGTCTATGGCTACACCTTC.

V usage is TRBV12-3 or TRBV12-4 and J usage is TRBJ1-1, with unresolved D. Trimming left V 2 bases short and J 5 bases short, with 9 bases between. This CDR3 has 13 amino acids. The CDR3 DNA reads as TGTGCCAGCAGTTTATATTACGGGACTGAAGCTTTCTTT. Encoded protein: CASSLYYGTEAFF.

This chain connects TRBV10-3 to TRBJ2-1, with a possible D match to TRBD1 (6 bases). Trimming cost V 3 bases and J 7 bases, with 19 bases left between them. Germline assignment: CDR1 ENHRY and CDR2 SYGVKD. The CDR3 loop spans 16 amino acids. The CDR3 DNA is TGTGCCATCAGTGACAACCGGGACCAGGGGTGGAATGAGCAGTTCTTC. It specifies CAISDNRDQGWNEQFF.

J is TRBJ2-1 and V is TRBV6-5, with 13 bases lining up with TRBD2. The germline CDR1 and CDR2 sequences are MNHEY and SVGAGI. Trimming removed 7 bases from V and 10 bases from J; junction bases left unmatched: 4. The CDR3 length is 13 residues. CDR3 amino acids: CASNGLAGDEQFF. The CDR3 nucleotides read TGTGCCAGCAACGGACTAGCGGGAGACGAGCAGTTCTTC.

The chain employs TRBV5-6 and TRBJ1-6; TRBD1 is a possible D gene (5 bases). Germline CDR1 is SGHDT and CDR2 is YYEEEE. Trimming took off 0 bases at V and 8 bases at J, with 12 bases between the two ends. CDR3 length: 15 amino acids. The CDR3 protein is CASSLAGTPDSPLHF. DNA for the CDR3: TGTGCCAGCAGCTTGGCCGGGACTCCAGATTCACCCCTCCACTTT. Drawing the rest from reference TRBV5-6 and TRBJ1-6, the complete variable domain is DAGVTQSPTHLIKTRGQQVTLRCSPKSGHDTVSWYQQALGQGPQFIFQYYEEEERQRGNFPDRFSGHQFPNYSSELNVNALLLGDSALYLCASSLAGTPDSPLHFGNGTRLTVT.